Presented here are 3 T cell receptor beta chains from one specimen sequenced in a study of neurological immune-mediated disorders. In TCRdb, the 5' RACE reads were re-called with MiXCR into one record per CDR3 protein. The table has tens of thousands of distinct CDR3 sequences, 17% seen once; the top ten hold about 16%. The sample consisted of PBMCs. The receptors were sampled from a woman between 35 and 50 years old in good health.

This clonotype was found many times. Here the CDR3 reads CASSQVLSSGDTNTGELFF. As DNA, the CDR3 is TGCGCCAGCAGCCAAGTTCTAAGTAGCGGGGACACGAACACCGGGGAGCTGTTTTTT. The chain is built from TRBV4-3 and TRBJ2-2; the match to TRBD2 covers 8 bases. The V gene end was trimmed by 1 base and the J gene end by 0 bases; junction bases not matched to a gene: 10. The CDR3 runs 19 residues. Germline V CDR1 and CDR2: LGHNA, YSLEER.

The rearrangement links TRBV6-6 to TRBJ1-3; 9 nucleotides agree with TRBD1. V trimming: 8 bases; J trimming: 3 bases; junction bases outside the gene matches: 11. CDR1 MNHNY and CDR2 SVGAGI come from the germline V gene (reference sequence). The CDR3 has 16 amino acids. Here the CDR3 DNA reads TGTGCCAGCCGATCCGGGACAGGGATTTTTGGAAACACCATATATTTT. Encoded protein: CASRSGTGIFGNTIYF.

This clonotype appeared a single time. The chain recombines TRBV30 with TRBJ1-1; D not resolved. Germline CDR1 reads GTSNPN; CDR2 reads SVGIG (reference sequence). This CDR3 spans 12 amino acids. V was pared by 0 bases and J by 3 bases, with 5 bases between. The CDR3 spells CAWSVGDTEAFF. CDR3 coding DNA: TGTGCCTGGAGTGTTGGGGACACTGAAGCTTTCTTT. Combining the CDR3 with reference TRBV30 and TRBJ1-1 gives the whole variable domain SQTIHQWPATLVQPVGSPLSLECTVEGTSNPNLYWYRQAAGRGLQLLFYSVGIGQISSEVPQNLSASRPQDRQFILSSKKLLLSDSGFYLCAWSVGDTEAFFGQGTRLTVV.